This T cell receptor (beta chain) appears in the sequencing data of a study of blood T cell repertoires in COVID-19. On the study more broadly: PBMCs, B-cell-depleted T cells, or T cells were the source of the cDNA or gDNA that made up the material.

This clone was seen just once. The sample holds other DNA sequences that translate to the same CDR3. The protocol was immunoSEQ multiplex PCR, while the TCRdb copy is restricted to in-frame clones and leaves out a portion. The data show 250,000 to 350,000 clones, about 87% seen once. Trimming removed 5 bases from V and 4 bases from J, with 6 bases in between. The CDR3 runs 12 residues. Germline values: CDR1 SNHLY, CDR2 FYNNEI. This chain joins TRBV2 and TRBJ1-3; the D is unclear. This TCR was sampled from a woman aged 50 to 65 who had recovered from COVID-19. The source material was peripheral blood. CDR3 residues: CASSLEGNTIYF. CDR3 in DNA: TGTGCCAGCAGTCTGGAGGGAAACACCATATATTTT.